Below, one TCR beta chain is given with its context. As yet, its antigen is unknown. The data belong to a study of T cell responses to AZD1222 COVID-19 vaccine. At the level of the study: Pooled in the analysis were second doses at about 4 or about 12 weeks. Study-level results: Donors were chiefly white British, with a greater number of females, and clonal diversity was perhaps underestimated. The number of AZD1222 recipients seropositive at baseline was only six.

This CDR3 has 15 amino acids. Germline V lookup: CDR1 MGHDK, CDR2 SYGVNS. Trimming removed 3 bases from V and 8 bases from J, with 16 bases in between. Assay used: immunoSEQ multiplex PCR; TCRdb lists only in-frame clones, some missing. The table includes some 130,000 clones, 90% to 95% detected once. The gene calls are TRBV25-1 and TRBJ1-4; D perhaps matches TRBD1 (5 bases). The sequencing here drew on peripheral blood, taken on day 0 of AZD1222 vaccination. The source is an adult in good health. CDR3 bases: TGTGCCAGCAGTGATGGTAGGGACGCTCAGGAAAAACTGTTTTTT. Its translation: CASSDGRDAQEKLFF.